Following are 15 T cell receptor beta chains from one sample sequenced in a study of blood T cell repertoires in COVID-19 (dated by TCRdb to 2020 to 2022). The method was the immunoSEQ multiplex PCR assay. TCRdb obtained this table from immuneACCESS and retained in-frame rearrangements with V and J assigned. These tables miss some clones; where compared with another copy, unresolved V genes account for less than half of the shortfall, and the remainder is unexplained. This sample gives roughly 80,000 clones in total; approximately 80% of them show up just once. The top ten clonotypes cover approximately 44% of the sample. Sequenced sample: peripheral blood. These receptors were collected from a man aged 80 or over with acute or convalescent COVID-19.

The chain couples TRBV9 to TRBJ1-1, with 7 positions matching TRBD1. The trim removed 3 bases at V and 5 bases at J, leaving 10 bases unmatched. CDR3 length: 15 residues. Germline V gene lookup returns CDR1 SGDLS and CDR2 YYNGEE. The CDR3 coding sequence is TGTGCCAGCAGCGGATTCAGTAGCAGGGGGACTGAAGCTTTCTTT. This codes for CASSGFSSRGTEAFF.

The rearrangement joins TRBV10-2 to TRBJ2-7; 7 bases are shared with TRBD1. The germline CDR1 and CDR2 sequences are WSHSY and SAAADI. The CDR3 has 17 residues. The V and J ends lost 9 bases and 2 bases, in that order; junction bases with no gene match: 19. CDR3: CASHLGQPGRGAYEQYF. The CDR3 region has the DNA TGCGCCAGTCACTTGGGACAGCCAGGTCGGGGTGCCTACGAGCAGTACTTC.

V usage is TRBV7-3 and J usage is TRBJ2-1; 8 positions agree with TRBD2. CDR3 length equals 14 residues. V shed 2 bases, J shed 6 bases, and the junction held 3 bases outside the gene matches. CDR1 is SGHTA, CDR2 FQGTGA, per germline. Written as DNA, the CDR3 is TGTGCCAGCAGCTTAGCGGGAGGTGTCAATGAGCAGTTCTTC. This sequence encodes CASSLAGGVNEQFF. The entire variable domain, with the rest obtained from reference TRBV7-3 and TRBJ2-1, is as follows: GAGVSQTPSNKVTEKGKYVELRCDPISGHTALYWYRQSLGQGPEFLIYFQGTGAADDSGLPNDRFFAVRPEGSVSTLKIQRTERGDSAVYLCASSLAGGVNEQFFGPGTRLTVL.

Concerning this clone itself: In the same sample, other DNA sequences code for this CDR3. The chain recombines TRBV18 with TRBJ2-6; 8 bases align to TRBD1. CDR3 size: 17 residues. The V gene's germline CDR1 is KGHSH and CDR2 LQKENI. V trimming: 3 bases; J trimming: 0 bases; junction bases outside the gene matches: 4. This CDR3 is CASSPRQGSSGANVLTF. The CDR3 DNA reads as TGTGCCAGCTCACCCCGACAGGGGAGCTCTGGGGCCAACGTCCTGACTTTC.

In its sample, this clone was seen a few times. The CDR3 spells CASSLADYEQYF. Written as DNA, the CDR3 is TGTGCCAGCAGCTTGGCAGACTACGAGCAGTACTTC. This chain joins TRBV5-5 and TRBJ2-7, with unresolved D. The germline V gene encodes CDR1 SGHKS and CDR2 YYEKEE (reference sequence). V was shortened by 0 bases and J by 3 bases, with 4 bases between the two germline ends. The CDR3 sequence is 12 residues long.

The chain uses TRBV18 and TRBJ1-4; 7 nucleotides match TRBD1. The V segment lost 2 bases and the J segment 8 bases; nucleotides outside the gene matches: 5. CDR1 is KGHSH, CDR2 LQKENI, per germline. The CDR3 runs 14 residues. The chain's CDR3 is CASSPEGGEEKLFF. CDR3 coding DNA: TGTGCCAGCTCACCAGAAGGGGGCGAAGAAAAACTGTTTTTT.

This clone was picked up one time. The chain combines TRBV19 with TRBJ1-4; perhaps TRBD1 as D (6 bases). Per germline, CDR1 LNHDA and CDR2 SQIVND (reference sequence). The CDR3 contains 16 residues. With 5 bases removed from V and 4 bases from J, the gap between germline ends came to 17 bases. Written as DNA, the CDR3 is TGTGCCAGTAGTCAATCATTGCGAGGGGGTAATGAAAAACTGTTTTTT. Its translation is CASSQSLRGGNEKLFF.

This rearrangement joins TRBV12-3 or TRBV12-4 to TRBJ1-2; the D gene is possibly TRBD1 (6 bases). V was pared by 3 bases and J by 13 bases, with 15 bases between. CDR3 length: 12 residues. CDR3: CASSFEGDNSTF. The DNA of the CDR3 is TGTGCCAGCAGTTTTGAGGGGGATAACAGCACCTTC.

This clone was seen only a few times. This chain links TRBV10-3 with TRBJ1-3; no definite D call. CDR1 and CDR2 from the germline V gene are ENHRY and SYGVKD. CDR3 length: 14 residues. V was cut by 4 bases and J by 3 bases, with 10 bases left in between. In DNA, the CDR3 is TGTGCCATCAGTGCCACAGATATTGGAAACACCATATATTTT. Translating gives CAISATDIGNTIYF.

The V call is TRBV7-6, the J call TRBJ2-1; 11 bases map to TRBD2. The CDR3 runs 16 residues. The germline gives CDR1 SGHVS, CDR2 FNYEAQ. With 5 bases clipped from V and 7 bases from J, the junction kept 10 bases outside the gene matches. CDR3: CASSRAGLAVGNEQFF. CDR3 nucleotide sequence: TGTGCCAGCAGCAGGGCGGGACTAGCGGTGGGAAATGAGCAGTTCTTC.

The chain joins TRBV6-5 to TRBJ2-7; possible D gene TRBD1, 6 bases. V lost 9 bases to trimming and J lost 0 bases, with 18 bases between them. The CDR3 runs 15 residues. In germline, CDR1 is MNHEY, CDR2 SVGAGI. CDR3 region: CASTKRGQSSYEQYF. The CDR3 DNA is TGTGCCAGTACTAAACGCGGACAGAGCTCCTACGAGCAGTACTTC.

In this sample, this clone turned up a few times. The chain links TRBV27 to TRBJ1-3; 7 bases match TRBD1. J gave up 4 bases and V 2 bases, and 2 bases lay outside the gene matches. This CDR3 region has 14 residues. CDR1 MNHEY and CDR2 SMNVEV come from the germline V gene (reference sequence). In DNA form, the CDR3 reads TGTGCCAGCAGTTTAACAGGGGTCGGAAACACCATATATTTT. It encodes CASSLTGVGNTIYF.

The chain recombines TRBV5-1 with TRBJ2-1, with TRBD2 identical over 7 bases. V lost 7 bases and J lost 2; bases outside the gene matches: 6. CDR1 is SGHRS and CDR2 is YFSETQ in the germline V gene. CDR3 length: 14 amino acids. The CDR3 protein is CASGPSGTYNEQFF. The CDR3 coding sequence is TGCGCCAGCGGTCCTAGCGGCACCTACAATGAGCAGTTCTTC.

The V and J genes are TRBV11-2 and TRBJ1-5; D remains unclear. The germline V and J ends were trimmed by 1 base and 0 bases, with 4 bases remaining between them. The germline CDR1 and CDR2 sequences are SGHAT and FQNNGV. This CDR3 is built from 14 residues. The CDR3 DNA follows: TGTGCCAGCAGCTTAGGCTATAGCAATCAGCCCCAGCATTTT. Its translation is CASSLGYSNQPQHF.

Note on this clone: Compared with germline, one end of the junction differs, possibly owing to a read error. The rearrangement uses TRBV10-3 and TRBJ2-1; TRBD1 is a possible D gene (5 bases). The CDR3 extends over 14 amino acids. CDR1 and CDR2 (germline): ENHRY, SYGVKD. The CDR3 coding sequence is TGTGCCATCGGTGAGTCGACAGCCTACAATGAGCAGTTCTTC. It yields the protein CAIGESTAYNEQFF.